This T cell receptor (beta chain) appears in the sequencing data of a study of T cells in Graves' hyperthyroidism and ophthalmopathy. Study in general: Specimen type is peripheral blood, collected at initial diagnosis prior to any treatment.

CDR1 SGHTA and CDR2 FQGNSA come from the germline V gene. V lost 7 bases to trimming and J lost 6 bases, with 18 bases between them. There are 14 residues in the CDR3. Stable disease denoted Graves' hyperthyroidism without ophthalmopathy progression within 18 months. This clonotype came up a few times. From RNA transcripts, TCR beta CDR3 regions were amplified. With the HTBI primer set, the TCR CDR3 went through a first round of RT-PCR. Each CDR3 protein gets one entry after TCRdb re-called the multiplex PCR reads with MiXCR. The profile shows hundreds of thousands of distinct CDR3 sequences, approximately 40% of them singletons.

This sequence was found in a man younger than 35 with Graves' hyperthyroidism. The chain has TRBV7-2 and TRBJ1-1; D remains ambiguous. The sample taken for sequencing was blood. The CDR3 bases are TGTGCCAGCACCCCCCGGGCTGAATCCTCTGAAGCTTTCTTT. Its translation: CASTPRAESSEAFF.